A selection of T cell receptor beta chains follows, all from one sample in a study of graft-versus-host responses after intestinal transplantation. These receptors lack a known antigen. Produced via immunoSEQ multiplex PCR; TCRdb's table is partial and in-frame only. The table has about 59,000 clones, 85% to 95% seen once. This material consisted of unstimulated CD4+ T cells sorted from spleen or lymph node cells, taken before transplant. Every receptor here comes from a human donor who was the organ donor for an intestinal transplant. CDR3s include the opening cysteine and the closing phenylalanine or tryptophan. The D gene is left open where the match is weak. Expanded clones get a size class; other rows say once, few or many, or leave the size out.

>NA|once|TRBJ2-2|TRBV9
CARGYITGELFF
TGTGCCAGAGGGTACATCACCGGGGAGCTGTTTTTT
>NA|NA|TRBJ2-3|TRBV7-2
CASSLVPRGTDTQYF
TGTGCCAGCAGCTTAGTACCCAGGGGCACAGATACGCAGTATTTT
>NA|NA|TRBJ2-5|TRBV20-1
CSARDPGEQYF
TGCAGTGCTAGAGATCCCGGGGAGCAGTACTTC
>TRBD2|NA|TRBJ2-5|TRBV7-3
CASSLRGSGGETQYF
TGTGCCAGCAGCTTAAGGGGTAGCGGGGGAGAGACCCAGTACTTC
>NA|NA|TRBJ1-1|TRBV6-5
CASNLGQNTEAFF
TGTGCCAGCAACCTCGGACAGAACACTGAAGCTTTCTTT
>NA|NA|TRBJ2-3|TRBV7-2
CASRDDTDTQYF
TGTGCCAGCAGGGATGATACAGATACGCAGTATTTT
>NA|once|TRBJ1-5|TRBV6-1
CATAVQGGVGQPQHF
TGTGCCACAGCAGTTCAAGGAGGGGTTGGTCAGCCCCAGCATTTT
>TRBD1|once|TRBJ2-7|TRBV11-2
CASSLSPGGWEQYF
TGTGCCAGCAGCTTAAGTCCAGGGGGCTGGGAGCAGTACTTC
>NA|NA|TRBJ1-6|TRBV7-9
CASSLRQGGINSPLHF
TGTGCCAGCAGCTTACGGCAAGGGGGAATTAATTCACCCCTCCACTTT
>NA|few|TRBJ2-7|TRBV19
CASSKAGLRNEQYF
TGTGCCAGTAGTAAAGCAGGGTTGAGGAACGAGCAGTACTTC
>NA|NA|TRBJ1-1|TRBV11-2
CASSFTGTSGAEAFF
TGTGCCAGCAGCTTTACAGGAACCTCTGGGGCTGAAGCTTTCTTT
>NA|NA|TRBJ1-5|TRBV6-6
CASSYGGESQPQHF
TGTGCCAGCAGTTACGGAGGGGAGAGTCAGCCCCAGCATTTT
>NA|NA|TRBJ2-1|TRBV7-6
CASSLARGEQFF
TGTGCCAGCAGCTTAGCGCGGGGCGAGCAGTTCTTC
>NA|NA|TRBJ2-5|TRBV30
CAWSVRGRIPGETQYF
TGTGCCTGGAGTGTACGGGGTCGTATACCAGGAGAGACCCAGTACTTC
>NA|NA|TRBJ1-2|TRBV7-9
CASSLRVSGYTF
TGTGCCAGCAGCTTAAGGGTTAGCGGCTACACCTTC
>TRBD2|NA|TRBJ2-3|TRBV7-9
CASRAQRGDSDTQYF
TGTGCCAGCAGGGCCCAGCGGGGAGACTCAGATACGCAGTATTTT
>NA|NA|TRBJ2-3|TRBV6-5
CASSRMIGGTDTQYF
TGTGCCAGCAGCCGTATGATCGGGGGCACAGATACGCAGTATTTT
>TRBD1|NA|TRBJ1-2|TRBV5-4
CASSSPGGYGYTF
TGTGCCAGCAGCTCCCCAGGGGGCTATGGCTACACCTTC
>NA|NA|TRBJ2-1|TRBV7-2
CASSLGFGGDYNEQFF
TGTGCCAGCAGCTTAGGTTTCGGGGGCGATTACAATGAGCAGTTCTTC
>NA|NA|TRBJ1-4|TRBV5-1
CASSLARLNEKLFF
TGCGCCAGCAGCTTGGCCCGCTTGAATGAAAAACTGTTTTTT
>TRBD1|NA|TRBJ1-2|TRBV5-4
CASSFGNRGREGYTF
TGTGCCAGCAGCTTCGGGAACAGGGGGCGCGAAGGCTACACCTTC
>NA|NA|TRBJ2-1|TRBV20-1
CSARYNEQFF
TGCAGTGCTCGTTACAATGAGCAGTTCTTC
>NA|NA|TRBJ2-5|TRBV7-6
CASSLVSVETQYF
TGTGCCAGCAGCTTAGTGTCGGTAGAGACCCAGTACTTC
>NA|NA|TRBJ2-5|TRBV7-2
CASSYDGRQETQYF
TGTGCCAGCAGCTACGACGGTAGGCAAGAGACCCAGTACTTC
>TRBD1|NA|TRBJ1-6|TRBV6-4
CASSDPGTGGYSPLHF
TGTGCCAGCAGTGACCCAGGGACAGGGGGCTATTCACCCCTCCACTTT
>TRBD1|once|TRBJ1-3|TRBV10-2
CASSRTGGSGNTIYF
TGCGCCAGCAGTCGGACAGGGGGCTCTGGAAACACCATATATTTT
>NA|NA|TRBJ2-5|TRBV7-2
CASGETQYF
TGTGCCAGCGGAGAGACCCAGTACTTC
>TRBD2|NA|TRBJ2-3|TRBV7-3
CASSAQGGRFGDTQYF
TGTGCCAGCAGCGCACAGGGCGGGAGGTTTGGGGATACGCAGTATTTT
>NA|NA|TRBJ1-2|TRBV5-1
CASSLRGLRKVYGYTF
TGCGCCAGCAGCTTGCGGGGACTGCGAAAGGTATATGGCTACACCTTC
>TRBD2|once|TRBJ2-2|TRBV18
CASSSRTSSTGELFF
TGTGCCAGCTCATCAAGGACTAGCTCCACCGGGGAGCTGTTTTTT
>NA|NA|TRBJ2-2|TRBV9
CASSVMALQGVTGELFF
TGTGCCAGCAGCGTAATGGCCTTACAGGGAGTTACCGGGGAGCTGTTTTTT
>TRBD1|NA|TRBJ2-2|TRBV7-2
CASSPTGGTNTGELFF
TGTGCCAGCAGCCCCACAGGGGGGACCAACACCGGGGAGCTGTTTTTT
>NA|NA|TRBJ2-2|TRBV4-2
CASSQDQMNTGELFF
TGTGCCAGCAGCCAAGATCAGATGAACACCGGGGAGCTGTTTTTT
>NA|NA|TRBJ2-1|TRBV2
CASSVGYNEQFF
TGTGCCAGCAGTGTGGGCTACAATGAGCAGTTCTTC
>TRBD1|NA|TRBJ1-1|TRBV29-1
CSVEGTGVNTEAFF
TGCAGCGTTGAAGGGACAGGGGTGAACACTGAAGCTTTCTTT
>NA|NA|TRBJ1-6|TRBV4-1
CASSQVRRGPLNSPLHF
TGCGCCAGCAGCCAAGTCCGCAGGGGTCCGCTGAATTCACCCCTCCACTTT
>NA|NA|TRBJ1-6|TRBV12-5
CASGPTGSGSPLHF
TGTGCTAGTGGTCCTACAGGGTCGGGTTCACCCCTCCACTTT
>TRBD2|NA|TRBJ2-1|TRBV7-6
CASSRRYARGEDNEQFF
TGTGCCAGCAGCCGCAGATACGCGCGGGGGGAAGACAATGAGCAGTTCTTC
>NA|NA|TRBJ1-5|TRBV19
CASSIRDFNQPQHF
TGTGCCAGTAGTATTCGAGATTTCAATCAGCCCCAGCATTTT
>NA|NA|TRBJ2-3|TRBV7-8
CASSSRDTQYF
TGTGCCAGCAGCTCCAGAGATACGCAGTATTTT
>TRBD2|NA|TRBJ2-5|TRBV4-2
CASSQTGTSGTTQYF
TGTGCCAGCAGCCAAACCGGGACTAGCGGTACGACCCAGTACTTC
>NA|once|TRBJ1-1|TRBV6-5
CASSYRRNTEAFF
TGTGCCAGCAGTTACAGGCGTAACACTGAAGCTTTCTTT
>NA|NA|TRBJ2-7|TRBV23-1
CASCSSYEQYF
TGCGCCAGTTGCAGCTCCTACGAGCAGTACTTC
>NA|NA|TRBJ2-3|TRBV4-3
CASSQGRADTQYF
TGCGCCAGCAGCCAAGGGCGGGCAGATACGCAGTATTTT
>TRBD1|once|TRBJ2-5|TRBV5-1
CASMPGQGFETQYF
TGCGCCAGCATGCCGGGACAGGGGTTTGAGACCCAGTACTTC